One and the same sample provided the 19 T cell receptor beta chains below, sequenced in a study of blood T cell repertoires in COVID-19 (dated by TCRdb to 2018 to 2021). The method behind the library was the immunoSEQ multiplex PCR assay. Here the immuneACCESS table is served through TCRdb, limited to in-frame sequences with V and J called. Missing clones are a known gap in these copies; in checked studies unresolved V genes cover under half, and the rest lacks a known reason. The sample table contains roughly 200,000 clones; only one count was recorded for 65% to 90% of them. Roughly 10% of the sample belongs to the ten largest clones. The sample was PBMCs or T cells enriched from blood (not recorded which). These receptors were taken from a man aged 35-49 years who had recovered from COVID-19.

J is TRBJ2-2 and V is TRBV2, with 7 positions matching TRBD2. Looked up from germline, CDR1 is SNHLY and CDR2 is FYNNEI. The CDR3 is 13 amino acids. The V segment lost 5 bases and the J segment 6 bases; nucleotides outside the gene matches: 3. The DNA of the CDR3 is TGTGCCAGCAGTACTACTAGCGCCGGGGAGCTGTTTTTT. It is translated as CASSTTSAGELFF.

The chain is built from TRBV7-9 and TRBJ1-1, with 8 bases aligning to TRBD1. The length of the CDR3 is 17 residues. V lost 4 bases to trimming and J lost 3 bases; unmatched junction nucleotides: 13. The germline V gene encodes CDR1 SEHNR and CDR2 FQNEAQ (reference sequence). CDR3 region: CASSSGQGGGKDTEAFF. In DNA, the CDR3 is TGTGCCAGCAGCTCCGGACAGGGTGGCGGGAAGGACACTGAAGCTTTCTTT.

This sequence joins TRBV3-1 (or the pseudogene TRBV3-2) and TRBJ2-7; TRBD2 is a possible D gene (5 bases). Germline CDR1 LGHDT, CDR2 YNNKEL (reference sequence). This CDR3 is 18 amino acids long. The ends were cut back, 4 bases at V and 0 bases at J, with 22 bases in the middle. Here the CDR3 DNA reads TGTGCCAGCAGCCTGCAACCAAGTGGAGCGGTGAGCTCCTACGAGCAGTACTTC. Amino acid sequence: CASSLQPSGAVSSYEQYF.

The chain combines TRBV25-1 with TRBJ1-1; TRBD1 aligns across 7 bases. The J segment lost 0 bases and the V segment lost 8 bases, leaving 3 bases of the junction unmatched. The length of the CDR3 is 13 residues. Germline V lookup: CDR1 MGHDK, CDR2 SYGVNS. CDR3 coding DNA: TGTGCCAGCTCGACAGGGCTGAACACTGAAGCTTTCTTT. Translated: CASSTGLNTEAFF.

The J gene is TRBJ1-5, the V gene TRBV19; maybe TRBD1 (5 bases). The CDR3 length is 17 residues. Trimming pared 5 bases from V and 0 bases from J, leaving 17 bases between. In germline, CDR1 is LNHDA, CDR2 SQIVND (reference sequence). CDR3 amino acids: CASSAKGRGYSNQPQHF. In DNA form, the CDR3 reads TGTGCCAGTAGTGCCAAGGGTAGGGGCTATAGCAATCAGCCCCAGCATTTT.

The rearrangement links TRBV7-8 to TRBJ2-5, with D possibly matching TRBD1 (6 bases). CDR3 size: 14 residues. CDR1 and CDR2 (germline): SGHVS, FQNEAQ. V gave up 7 bases and J gave up 0 bases, with 12 bases separating them. The CDR3 coding sequence is TGTGCCAGCACCATCGGGACAAACCAAGAGACCCAGTACTTC. This codes for CASTIGTNQETQYF.

There are a few counts of this clone. The V and J genes are TRBV2 and TRBJ1-1; D is perhaps TRBD1 (6 bases). V was shortened by 9 bases and J by 2 bases, with 13 bases between the two germline ends. CDR3 length equals 13 residues. Germline CDR1 SNHLY, CDR2 FYNNEI. The chain's CDR3 is CASFRDINTEAFF. As DNA, the CDR3 is TGTGCCAGTTTCCGGGACATCAACACTGAAGCTTTCTTT.

The J gene is TRBJ1-3, the V gene TRBV28, with D maybe TRBD1 (5 bases). Germline V CDR1 and CDR2: MDHEN, SYDVKM. This CDR3 is built from 16 residues. Between the trimmed V and J ends, which lost 5 bases and 0 bases, there was a span of 14 bases. Here the CDR3 reads CASSMLQVASGNTIYF. DNA for the CDR3: TGTGCCAGCAGTATGCTACAGGTTGCCTCTGGAAACACCATATATTTT.

The chain combines TRBV2 with TRBJ1-3, with TRBD1 matching 7 bases. CDR3 length: 14 amino acids. From germline, CDR1 is SNHLY and CDR2 FYNNEI. V was clipped by 9 bases and J by 0 bases; unmatched bases: 5. CDR3 sequence reads: CARGGQSSGNTIYF. For the CDR3, the DNA is TGTGCCAGGGGGGGACAGAGCTCTGGAAACACCATATATTTT.

The rearrangement uses TRBV19 and TRBJ2-2, with D hard to call. From germline, CDR1 is LNHDA and CDR2 SQIVND (reference sequence). Trimming cost V 6 bases and J 2 bases, with 16 bases left between them. CDR3 length: 16 residues. The CDR3 spells CASSYRRQVNTGELFF. DNA for the CDR3: TGTGCCAGTAGCTACCGGCGACAAGTTAACACCGGGGAGCTGTTTTTT.

The V call is TRBV7-2, the J call TRBJ1-2; a weak D match, TRBD1 (5 bases). Per the germline V gene, CDR1 is SGHTA and CDR2 is FQGNSA. The CDR3 runs to 16 residues. V was cut by 3 bases and J by 7 bases, with 21 bases left in between. CDR3 in amino acids: CASSFYLTALRGGYTF. The CDR3 DNA is TGTGCCAGCAGCTTTTATCTGACAGCCCTAAGAGGTGGCTACACCTTC.

The CDR3 here is CASSRGGSYTEAFF. The CDR3, as DNA: TGTGCCAGCAGCCGCGGGGGGTCGTACACTGAAGCTTTCTTT. The J gene is TRBJ1-1, the V gene TRBV3-1 (or the pseudogene TRBV3-2), with D tentatively TRBD1 (5 bases). Germline CDR1 LGHDT, CDR2 YNNKEL (reference sequence). CDR3 length: 14 amino acids. V dropped 4 bases and J dropped 3 bases, with 12 bases sitting between them.

The chain employs TRBV5-4 and TRBJ1-1, with 9 bases lining up with TRBD1. Germline assignment: CDR1 SGHNT and CDR2 YYREEE (reference sequence). V lost 4 bases and J lost 1; bases outside the gene matches: 14. The CDR3 spans 18 residues. The CDR3 region has the DNA TGTGCCAGCAGCCCCCTCATGGCGACAGGGGGGACGAACACTGAAGCTTTCTTT. This encodes CASSPLMATGGTNTEAFF.

This clone was picked up one time. The chain couples TRBV5-4 to TRBJ2-1; 11 bases agree with TRBD2. CDR1 is SGHNT, CDR2 YYREEE, per germline (reference sequence). This CDR3 region has 14 residues. V was clipped by 2 bases and J by 5 bases; unmatched bases: 0. The DNA of the CDR3 is TGTGCCAGCAGCTTTAGCGGGAGGGACAATGAGCAGTTCTTC. This translates into CASSFSGRDNEQFF.

This sequence joins TRBV6-2 or TRBV6-3 and TRBJ2-7; D might be TRBD2 (5 bases). V gave up 5 bases and J gave up 3 bases, with 5 bases separating them. Germline CDR1 and CDR2: MNHEY and SVGEGT. The CDR3 runs to 11 residues. CDR3 sequence: CASSRDYEQYV. CDR3 DNA: TGTGCCAGCAGTCGGGACTACGAGCAGTACGTC.

The gene calls are TRBV19 and TRBJ1-5, with 9 positions matching TRBD1. This CDR3 contains 14 residues. J gave up 2 bases and V 4 bases, and 0 bases lay outside the gene matches. Germline CDR1 is LNHDA and CDR2 is SQIVND (reference sequence). In DNA form, the CDR3 reads TGTGCCAGTAGTAGACAGGGGGGCAATCAGCCCCAGCATTTT. Protein product: CASSRQGGNQPQHF. The full variable domain, completed using reference TRBV19 and TRBJ1-5, is DGGITQSPKYLFRKEGQNVTLSCEQNLNHDAMYWYRQDPGQGLRLIYYSQIVNDFQKGDIAEGYSVSREKKESFPLTVTSAQKNPTAFYLCASSRQGGNQPQHFGDGTRLSIL.

This rearrangement joins TRBV6-1 to TRBJ1-2; the D gene is possibly TRBD1 (6 bases). This CDR3 is built from 15 residues. Looked up from germline, CDR1 is MNHNS and CDR2 is SASEGT. The germline V and J ends were trimmed by 0 bases and 5 bases, with 13 bases remaining between them. The chain's CDR3 is CASSEAGGAGYGYTF. The CDR3 region has the DNA TGTGCCAGCAGTGAAGCTGGGGGGGCAGGTTATGGCTACACCTTC.

V usage is TRBV7-3 and J usage is TRBJ1-1; the match to TRBD1 covers 10 bases. The germline CDR1 and CDR2 sequences are SGHTA and FQGTGA. This CDR3 is built from 14 residues. The V segment lost 5 bases and the J segment 9 bases; nucleotides outside the gene matches: 9. This CDR3 is CASSAGTGAIKAFF. The CDR3 DNA reads TGTGCCAGCAGCGCCGGGACAGGGGCGATAAAAGCTTTCTTT.

The gene calls are TRBV3-1 (or the pseudogene TRBV3-2) and TRBJ2-2; 10 bases are shared with TRBD2. This CDR3 spans 16 amino acids. CDR1 and CDR2 from the germline V gene are LGHDT and YNNKEL (reference sequence). The J segment lost 8 bases and the V segment lost 3 bases, leaving 9 bases of the junction unmatched. CDR3 DNA: TGTGCCAGCAGCCACCTAGCGGGAGCCGAGAGAGGGGAGCTGTTTTTT. Translated, it gives CASSHLAGAERGELFF.